Reported below is one TCR beta chain. Here immunoSEQ multiplex PCR was the method, and the copy in TCRdb shows in-frame clones only, minus some. The profile shows 30,000 to 40,000 clones, roughly 80% of them singletons. This sample was included in a study of PD-1 blockade in mismatch repair-deficient tumors. On the study more broadly: Enrolled about 2013-2016, patients had progressing, pretreated mismatch repair-deficient cancers of about twelve types.

V was pared by 6 bases and J by 6 bases, with 12 bases between. Germline assignment: CDR1 SGHNT and CDR2 YYREEE (reference sequence). CDR3 size: 13 residues. The J gene is TRBJ2-2, the V gene TRBV5-4; D is perhaps TRBD2 (5 bases). The sample was PBMCs, taken around 6 weeks after starting pembrolizumab. The sequence was collected from an adult with mismatch repair-deficient cancer. This CDR3 is CASTTPRAGELFF. The CDR3, as DNA: TGTGCCAGCACCACCCCGAGGGCCGGGGAGCTGTTTTTT.